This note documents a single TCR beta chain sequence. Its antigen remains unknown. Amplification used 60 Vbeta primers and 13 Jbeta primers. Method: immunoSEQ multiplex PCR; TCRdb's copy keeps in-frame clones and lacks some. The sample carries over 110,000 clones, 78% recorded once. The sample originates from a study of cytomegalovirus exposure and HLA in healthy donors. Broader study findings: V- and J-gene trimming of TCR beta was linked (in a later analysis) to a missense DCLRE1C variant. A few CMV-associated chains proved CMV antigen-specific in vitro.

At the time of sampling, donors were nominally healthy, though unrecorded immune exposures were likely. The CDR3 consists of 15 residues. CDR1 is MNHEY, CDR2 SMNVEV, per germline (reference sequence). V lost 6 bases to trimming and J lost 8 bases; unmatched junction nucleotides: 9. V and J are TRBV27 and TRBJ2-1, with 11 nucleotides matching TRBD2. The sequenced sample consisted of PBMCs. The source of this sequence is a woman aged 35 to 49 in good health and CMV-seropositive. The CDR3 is CASSKFGLAGHEQFF. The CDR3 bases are TGTGCCAGCAGCAAGTTCGGACTAGCGGGCCATGAGCAGTTCTTC.